The 20 T cell receptor beta chains below all came from one sample that was sequenced in a study of OX40 agonist ivuxolimab in advanced cancers. The data were produced by immunoSEQ multiplex PCR, yet TCRdb's version contains in-frame clones alone and is incomplete. The table records over 45,000 clones, approximately 86% of them present only once. The sample in question was CD4+ or CD8+ T cells sorted from blood, obtained in a trial of the OX40 agonist ivuxolimab. All receptors derive from an adult with an advanced solid tumor such as melanoma, head and neck, liver or kidney cancer.

The chain is built from TRBV18 and TRBJ2-2; D is possibly TRBD1 (6 bases). The CDR3 loop spans 16 amino acids. V lost 1 base, J lost 5 bases, and 14 bases lay in between. CDR1 is KGHSH and CDR2 is LQKENI in the germline V gene. CDR3 amino acids: CASSPHREQTTGELFF. In nucleotides, the CDR3 is TGTGCCAGCTCACCACACAGGGAACAGACTACCGGGGAGCTGTTTTTT.

This chain connects TRBV7-2 to TRBJ1-1; 7 nucleotides match TRBD1. The CDR3 totals 15 residues. J was trimmed by 3 bases and V by 7 bases; bases with no gene match: 11. Germline CDR1 SGHTA, CDR2 FQGNSA. The CDR3 bases are TGTGCCAGCAAAAACGTAGGGGGCTTGGACACTGAAGCTTTCTTT. Encoded protein: CASKNVGGLDTEAFF.

This clone was found once. The chain links TRBV4-2 to TRBJ2-7; 9 bases are shared with TRBD2. J gave up 6 bases and V 1 base, and 10 bases lay outside the gene matches. The CDR3 loop spans 16 amino acids. CDR1 is LGHNA, CDR2 YNFKEQ, per germline. CDR3 in DNA: TGTGCCAGCAGCCAAGCCTCAGCGGGGGGAGGTTTCGAGCAGTACTTC. Amino acid sequence: CASSQASAGGGFEQYF.

The chain carries TRBV4-1 and TRBJ1-5, with D perhaps TRBD1 (6 bases). The CDR3 is 15 amino acids. With 3 bases removed from V and 5 bases from J, the gap between germline ends came to 14 bases. CDR1 is MGHRA and CDR2 is YSYEKL in the germline V gene. The chain's CDR3 is CASSHPDRPDQPQHF. CDR3 bases: TGCGCCAGCAGCCATCCGGACAGACCAGATCAGCCCCAGCATTTT.

The genes are TRBV6-6 and TRBJ1-1; D ambiguous. CDR3 length: 13 amino acids. Trimming cost V 6 bases and J 1 base, with 9 bases left between them. Germline loops: CDR1 MNHNY, CDR2 SVGAGI (reference sequence). The CDR3 DNA is TGTGCCAGCAGCGGGCCCCCGAACACTGAAGCTTTCTTT. This encodes CASSGPPNTEAFF.

The rearrangement uses TRBV5-6 and TRBJ1-2; TRBD1 matches at 8 bases. Germline trimming cut 3 bases from V and 8 bases from J; bases unmatched to any gene: 6. CDR1 is SGHDT and CDR2 is YYEEEE in the germline V gene. This CDR3 is built from 13 residues. CDR3 in amino acids: CASSWGQDLGYTF. CDR3 nucleotide sequence: TGTGCCAGCAGCTGGGGACAGGATCTCGGCTACACCTTC.

The rearrangement uses TRBV7-3 and TRBJ1-2; D may be TRBD1 (5 bases). Trimming removed 2 bases at V and 6 bases at J, with 10 bases between. The CDR3 has 13 amino acids. CDR1 SGHTA and CDR2 FQGTGA come from the germline V gene. Here the CDR3 reads CASSLGAGDGYTF. The CDR3 region has the DNA TGTGCCAGCAGCTTAGGGGCCGGGGATGGCTACACCTTC.

The V and J genes are TRBV11-2 and TRBJ2-3; D gene uncertain. This CDR3 has 15 amino acids. V was clipped by 5 bases and J by 2 bases, with 14 bases between them. Germline lookup yields CDR1 SGHAT and CDR2 FQNNGV. CDR3 nucleotide sequence: TGTGCCAGCAGCCGAGCCGTCGGATCCACAGATACGCAGTATTTT. This sequence encodes CASSRAVGSTDTQYF.

V usage is TRBV19 and J usage is TRBJ1-5; no firm D call. CDR3 length: 16 amino acids. CDR1 is LNHDA, CDR2 SQIVND, per germline (reference sequence). V lost 5 bases to trimming and J lost 3 bases, with 17 bases between them. Here the CDR3 reads CASSPHTAGNNQPQHF. CDR3 bases: TGTGCCAGTAGTCCACATACGGCGGGGAACAATCAGCCCCAGCATTTT.

The chain employs TRBV19 and TRBJ2-2; D uncertain. The germline CDR1 and CDR2 sequences are LNHDA and SQIVND (reference sequence). The CDR3 is 17 residues long. Trimming took off 3 bases at V and 6 bases at J, with 20 bases between the two ends. CDR3 loop: CASSILGRSVFAGELFF. The CDR3 bases are TGTGCCAGTAGTATTTTGGGCAGGTCGGTATTCGCCGGGGAGCTGTTTTTT. The variable domain in full, completed from reference TRBV19 and TRBJ2-2, reads DGGITQSPKYLFRKEGQNVTLSCEQNLNHDAMYWYRQDPGQGLRLIYYSQIVNDFQKGDIAEGYSVSREKKESFPLTVTSAQKNPTAFYLCASSILGRSVFAGELFFGEGSRLTVL.

This clone was picked up a small number of times. V gene TRBV7-6 combines with J gene TRBJ2-3; D could derive from TRBD1 or TRBD2 (5 bases each). The CDR3 has 15 residues. V gave up 0 bases and J gave up 12 bases, with 19 bases separating them. Looked up from germline, CDR1 is SGHVS and CDR2 is FNYEAQ. CDR3 protein: CASSLAATLRGPQYF. CDR3 nucleotides: TGTGCCAGCAGCTTAGCCGCTACCTTGAGGGGTCCACAGTATTTT.

This chain links TRBV5-4 with TRBJ1-2; tentative D call: TRBD1 (6 bases). Trimming stripped 4 bases from V and 0 bases from J, with 10 bases between. Germline CDR1 SGHNT, CDR2 YYREEE (reference sequence). The CDR3 sequence is 14 residues long. The CDR3 region is CASSVDRANYGYTF. CDR3 DNA sequence: TGTGCCAGCAGCGTGGACAGAGCTAACTATGGCTACACCTTC.

The rearrangement uses TRBV7-8 and TRBJ1-2; 7 bases fit TRBD1. The V segment lost 0 bases and the J segment 4 bases; nucleotides outside the gene matches: 17. CDR3 length: 19 residues. Germline V lookup: CDR1 SGHVS, CDR2 FQNEAQ. The CDR3, as DNA: TGTGCCAGCAGCTTAGCGCCTGGGACAGCCTCCGTTGGCCTCTATGGCTACACCTTC. The encoded protein is CASSLAPGTASVGLYGYTF.

The chain recombines TRBV7-2 with TRBJ2-7; D is tentatively TRBD1 or TRBD2 (5 bases each). The CDR3 runs to 12 residues. CDR1 and CDR2 from the germline V gene are SGHTA and FQGNSA. V was cut by 1 base and J by 7 bases, with 8 bases left in between. The CDR3 protein is CASSLVEGEQYF. The CDR3 DNA reads TGTGCCAGCAGCTTAGTAGAGGGGGAGCAGTACTTC. The variable domain in full, with the rest retrieved from reference TRBV7-2 and TRBJ2-7, is GAGVSQSPSNKVTEKGKDVELRCDPISGHTALYWYRQSLGQGLEFLIYFQGNSAPDKSGLPSDRFSAERTGGSVSTLTIQRTQQEDSAVYLCASSLVEGEQYFGPGTRLTVT.

The rearrangement links TRBV4-1 to TRBJ2-3; TRBD1 matches 8 bases. Trimming took 2 bases from V and 4 from J; bases not matched to a gene: 11. The CDR3 totals 17 residues. The germline V gene encodes CDR1 MGHRA and CDR2 YSYEKL. CDR3 residues: CASSQPRQGLGPDTQYF. CDR3 DNA sequence: TGCGCCAGCAGCCAACCCCGACAGGGGTTGGGGCCAGATACGCAGTATTTT.

Only one count was recorded for this clone. J is TRBJ2-5 and V is TRBV15; possibly TRBD1 for D (6 bases). Germline CDR1 reads LNHNV; CDR2 reads YYDKDF (reference sequence). The V end lost 0 bases, the J end lost 2 bases, and 10 bases lay between the germline ends. This CDR3 is 15 amino acids long. CDR3 amino acids: CATSRDLGAQETQYF. The CDR3 DNA sequence: TGTGCCACCAGCAGAGATCTGGGGGCGCAAGAGACCCAGTACTTC. Together with reference TRBV15 and TRBJ2-5, the CDR3 gives the full variable domain: DAMVIQNPRYQVTQFGKPVTLSCSQTLNHNVMYWYQQKSSQAPKLLFHYYDKDFNNEADTPDNFQSRRPNTSFCFLDIRSPGLGDTAMYLCATSRDLGAQETQYFGPGTRLLVL.

This clone occurred once. The CDR3 region is CASSRDRGGGANVLTF. CDR3 nucleotides: TGTGCCAGCAGTAGGGACAGGGGTGGCGGGGCCAACGTCCTGACTTTC. This rearrangement joins TRBV2 to TRBJ2-6; 10 bases line up with TRBD1. After removal of 5 bases from V and 4 bases from J, the junction contained 5 bases not matched to a gene. The CDR3 loop spans 16 amino acids. Per germline, CDR1 SNHLY and CDR2 FYNNEI. The complete variable domain, with remaining parts taken from reference TRBV2 and TRBJ2-6, reads EPEVTQTPSHQVTQMGQEVILRCVPISNHLYFYWYRQILGQKVEFLVSFYNNEISEKSEIFDDQFSVERPDGSNFTLKIRSTKLEDSAMYFCASSRDRGGGANVLTFGAGSRLTVL.

This chain joins TRBV29-1 and TRBJ1-2, with TRBD1 as a possible D gene (6 bases). CDR1 and CDR2 (germline): SQVTM, ANQGSEA. CDR3 length equals 14 residues. Trimming took 2 bases from V and 0 from J, leaving 10 bases between them. CDR3 amino acids: CSVELWTANYGYTF. Written as DNA, the CDR3 is TGCAGCGTTGAACTCTGGACAGCTAACTATGGCTACACCTTC.

This clone showed up just a few times. This chain connects TRBV5-1 to TRBJ1-5; D gene ambiguous. Germline V gene sequence: CDR1 SGHRS, CDR2 YFSETQ. The ends were cut back, 0 bases at V and 3 bases at J, with 10 bases in the middle. The CDR3 loop spans 15 amino acids. The chain's CDR3 is CASSLAGRYNQPQHF. The CDR3 DNA sequence: TGCGCCAGCAGCTTGGCCGGGCGGTACAATCAGCCCCAGCATTTT. The full variable domain, with the rest looked up from reference TRBV5-1 and TRBJ1-5, is KAGVTQTPRYLIKTRGQQVTLSCSPISGHRSVSWYQQTPGQGLQFLFEYFSETQRNKGNFPGRFSGRQFSNSRSEMNVSTLELGDSALYLCASSLAGRYNQPQHFGDGTRLSIL.

V is TRBV7-6 and J is TRBJ1-1; D might be TRBD1 (5 bases). Trimming took off 4 bases at V and 0 bases at J, with 9 bases between the two ends. CDR1 SGHVS and CDR2 FNYEAQ come from the germline V gene. The CDR3 spans 14 residues. The CDR3 loop is CASSSGHMNTEAFF. The CDR3 nucleotides are TGTGCCAGCAGCTCCGGACATATGAACACTGAAGCTTTCTTT.